One TCR beta chain is described in this entry. These data originate in a study of response to subunit inactivated influenza vaccine. V gave up 6 bases and J gave up 2 bases, with 14 bases separating them. The CDR3 contains 16 residues. Germline V gene lookup returns CDR1 SNHLY and CDR2 FYNNEI. TCRdb reprocessed the RT-PCR reads with MiXCR, giving one entry per CDR3 protein. This table has some 600,000 distinct CDR3 sequences, 13% to 15% appearing once. This specimen was PBMCs from blood, taken approximately 15 days before vaccination. The clonotype was recovered from a man over 45 who received an inactivated influenza vaccine. The chain links TRBV2 to TRBJ2-6; possible D gene TRBD1, 5 bases. CDR3 loop: CASRTENIAGANVLTF. The CDR3 region has the DNA TGTGCCAGCAGGACAGAAAATATAGCTGGGGCCAACGTCCTGACTTTC.